There are many counts of the clone carrying this T cell receptor beta chain. Its antigen is not known. This record comes from a study of CD8+CD57+ T cells in acquired aplastic anemia. The TCR beta profiling, which covered VDJ combination and CDR3 sequence, was carried out using genomic DNA as the template. Each CDR3 protein gets one entry after TCRdb re-called the reads with MiXCR. Of fewer than 250,000 distinct CDR3 sequences in the sample, around 45% are singletons; the top ten hold about 7.8%. All patients picked for sequencing had shown, by flow cytometry, an expansion of CD8+CD57+ cells. General study points: Patient and control CD8+ Simpson's diversity was not significantly different.

The CDR3 has 13 amino acids. Germline loops: CDR1 SGHKS, CDR2 YYEKEE (reference sequence). Trimming removed 4 bases from V and 2 bases from J, with 9 bases in between. The sequence came from a human donor with aplastic anemia. Sequenced input: sorted CD4+, CD8+, or CD8+CD57+ T cells (not recorded which) from PBMCs. The chain joins TRBV5-5 to TRBJ1-1, with TRBD1 as a possible D gene (5 bases). As DNA, the CDR3 is TGTGCCAGCAGCCGCGGACAAAACACTGAAGCTTTCTTT. This encodes CASSRGQNTEAFF.